Listed below are T cell receptor beta chains from one sample, sequenced in a study of tumor-infiltrating lymphocytes in primary liver carcinoma. TCRdb independently ran MiXCR on the multiplex PCR reads; one entry per CDR3 protein. The sample comprises roughly 49,000 distinct CDR3 sequences, over 65% of which are singletons, and 29% rests with the top ten. The sequenced sample consisted of liver tumor tissue from sampling region 5. The receptor set was obtained from a man aged 35-49 years with primary liver carcinoma and hepatitis B virus infection. Both conserved end residues are part of each CDR3. The D gene is left open where the match is weak. Only some rows state a clone size, as once, few, many or a class for expanded clones.

v_call	clone_size	j_call	d_call	cdr3_aa	cdr3_nt
TRBV10-3	many	TRBJ2-2	.	CAISQQKGPGELFF	TGTGCCATCAGCCAGCAGAAAGGTCCCGGGGAGCTGTTTTTT
TRBV2	.	TRBJ1-4	.	CAGQMQPNGKLFF	TGTGCCGGACAGATGCAGCCAAATGGAAAACTGTTTTTT
TRBV28	.	TRBJ1-1	.	CAGGSGRRTEASF	TGTGCAGGGGGGTCAGGGCGGCGCACTGAAGCTTCCTTT
TRBV5-1	many	TRBJ1-4	.	CASSLIGQRNEKLFF	TGCGCCAGCAGCTTGATCGGACAGCGCAATGAAAAACTGTTTTTT
TRBV12-3/TRBV12-4	.	TRBJ1-5	.	CARSLLAGPQHF	TGTGCCCGCAGTTTATTAGCGGGACCCCAGCACTTT
TRBV29-1	.	TRBJ2-7	.	CSVPGMDSYEQYF	TGCAGCGTTCCCGGAATGGATTCCTACGAGCAGTACTTC
TRBV6-5	.	TRBJ2-6	TRBD1	CANSLWTGMKAGANILIF	TGTGCCAACAGTCTTTGGACAGGGATGAAAGCTGGGGCCAACATCCTGATTTTC
TRBV10-3	.	TRBJ2-5	.	CAICWRETQYF	TGTGCCATCTGTTGGAGGGAGACCCAGTACTTC
TRBV11-2	.	TRBJ2-1	.	CAISLKDAYEQFF	TGTGCCATCAGCTTAAAAGATGCCTATGAGCAGTTCTTT
TRBV5-5	.	TRBJ2-3	.	CASSLDRATDMQNF	TGTGCCAGCAGCTTGGATCGGGCCACAGATATGCAGAATTTT
TRBV18	.	TRBJ2-1	.	CASSLNKEQFF	TGTGCCAGCTCACTAAACAAAGAGCAGTTCTTC
TRBV29-1	.	TRBJ2-5	.	CSVEGQLKEAQYF	TGCAGCGTTGAAGGACAGTTAAAAGAGGCCCAATACTTC
TRBV12-3/TRBV12-4	.	TRBJ1-4	.	CASGLTVRGEKLFF	TGTGCCAGCGGGTTGACGGTTAGGGGTGAAAAACTGTTTTTT
TRBV29-1	many	TRBJ2-1	.	CSVEFSSYNEQFF	TGCAGCGTTGAGTTCAGCTCCTACAATGAGCAGTTCTTC
TRBV18	.	TRBJ1-2	TRBD1	CAGSSGTDYSYTF	TGTGCCGGCTCATCAGGGACAGATTATAGCTATACCTTC
TRBV12-3/TRBV12-4	once	TRBJ2-5	TRBD1	CVSSSRDRDSQETQYF	TGTGTCAGCAGTTCCCGGGACAGGGACTCCCAAGAGACCCAGTACTTC
TRBV6-6	.	TRBJ2-1	.	CANSDQTARGPDEQFF	TGTGCTAACAGTGACCAGACAGCCCGGGGACCGGATGAGCAGTTCTTC
TRBV6-2/TRBV6-3	medium-sized	TRBJ2-1	TRBD2	CASSYFPGLAGGPGNEQFF	TGTGCCAGCAGTTACTTTCCGGGACTAGCGGGAGGGCCGGGCAATGAGCAGTTCTTC
TRBV6-5	.	TRBJ2-3	.	CTSSSPGGGGMDTQYF	TGTACCAGTAGTTCGCCAGGGGGAGGGGGTATGGATACGCAGTATTTT
TRBV10-3	.	TRBJ2-7	.	CAISGLTDHEQYF	TGTGCCATCAGTGGGCTAACGGACCACGAGCAATACTTC
TRBV29-1	.	TRBJ1-2	.	CSVDSEGRGYGHTF	TGCAGCGTTGATAGTGAGGGGAGAGGCTATGGCCACACCTTC
TRBV29-1	.	TRBJ1-2	.	CSLGQHYGYTF	TGCAGCCTTGGACAGCACTATGGCTACACTTTC
TRBV28	.	TRBJ2-7	.	CTSSLKIEQYF	TGTACCAGCAGTTTGAAAATAGAGCAGTACTTC
TRBV11-2	.	TRBJ2-7	.	CDSSLTDTAYELFF	TGTGACAGCAGCTTAACTGACACTGCCTACGAGCTGTTCTTC
TRBV29-1	once	TRBJ2-5	.	CSLDWVGRQETQYF	TGCAGCCTTGATTGGGTAGGGCGGCAAGAGACCCAGTACTTC
TRBV7-9	many	TRBJ1-2	TRBD1	CASSLEAGGYGYTF	TGTGCCAGCAGCTTAGAGGCAGGGGGCTATGGCTACACCTTC
TRBV12-3/TRBV12-4	.	TRBJ2-3	.	CASKKVLSTDTRYF	TGTGCCAGTAAAAAGGTTCTGAGCACAGATACGCGGTATTTT
TRBV7-9	.	TRBJ1-6	.	CVSSLATVFRSPLHF	TGTGTCAGCAGCTTAGCCACAGTGTTTCGATCACCCCTCCACTTT
TRBV7-6	.	TRBJ2-3	TRBD2	CASSLPGLAAHRTDTQYF	TGTGCCAGCAGCTTACCGGGACTAGCGGCCCACCGCACAGATACGCAGTATTTT
TRBV9	.	TRBJ2-3	.	CARSAAPGSTDAQYF	TGTGCCAGGAGCGCCGCCCCCGGTAGCACAGATGCGCAGTATTTT
TRBV4-2	.	TRBJ2-3	TRBD2	CASYPGLAGGGTDTQYF	TGTGCCAGCTATCCGGGACTAGCGGGAGGTGGGACTGATACGCAGTATTTT
TRBV14	.	TRBJ2-3	.	CASILLAGTDTQYF	TGTGCCAGCATCCTCCTGGCTGGCACAGATACGCAGTATTTT
TRBV11-3	.	TRBJ1-1	.	CAISTGLNTEAFF	TGTGCCATCAGCACAGGTTTGAACACTGAAGCTTTCTTT
TRBV6-5	many	TRBJ1-2	TRBD1	CASSYIRTGGPYGYTF	TGTGCCAGCAGTTATATAAGGACAGGCGGTCCCTATGGCTACACCTTC
TRBV18	.	TRBJ1-1	.	CASSPLIQSDTGAFF	TGTGCCAGCTCACCACTCATACAATCGGACACTGGAGCTTTCTTT
TRBV6-5	once	TRBJ2-1	TRBD2	CVSSPTSGRNVNEQFF	TGTGTCAGCAGTCCTACTAGCGGGAGAAATGTCAATGAGCAGTTCTTC
TRBV10-2	.	TRBJ1-4	.	CASSETDFNEKLFF	TGTGCCAGCAGTGAGACGGATTTTAATGAAAAACTGTTTTTT
TRBV5-8	.	TRBJ2-3	TRBD1	CASSHRTGKDTQYF	TGTGCCAGCAGCCATCGGACAGGCAAAGATACGCAGTATTTT
TRBV4-2	many	TRBJ2-3	TRBD2	CASNPGLAGGGTDTQYF	TGTGCCAGCAATCCGGGACTAGCGGGAGGTGGGACAGATACGCAGTATTTT
TRBV6-4	many	TRBJ2-3	TRBD2	CASSESSGRGTDTQYF	TGTGCCAGCAGTGAATCTAGCGGGAGAGGCACAGATACGCAGTATTTT
TRBV12-3/TRBV12-4	.	TRBJ2-1	TRBD2	CASTQREGHNDQFF	TGTGCCAGCACCCAACGGGAGGGCCACAATGACCAGTTCTTC